These 5 T cell receptor beta chains share one sample of origin, sequenced in a study of cytomegalovirus exposure and HLA in healthy donors. PCR amplification relied on 60 Vbeta primers (plus 13 Jbeta primers). Using immunoSEQ multiplex PCR, the repertoire was profiled, and TCRdb retains in-frame clones only, with some absent. Among over 150,000 clones, 70% to 80% were seen once, and the ten largest hold 9.5% to 15%. Sequenced input: PBMCs. The receptors originated from a man aged 30 to 39 in good health and CMV-seropositive.

The V gene is TRBV5-4, the J gene TRBJ2-3, with unresolved D. Trimming removed 7 bases from V and 0 bases from J, with 15 bases in between. This CDR3 comprises 15 residues. Germline V lookup: CDR1 SGHNT, CDR2 YYREEE (reference sequence). The DNA of the CDR3 is TGTGCCAGCTCCCTTGAGGCATCTAGCACAGATACGCAGTATTTT. Encoded protein: CASSLEASSTDTQYF.

J is TRBJ2-2 and V is TRBV6-5; D may be TRBD1 (5 bases). CDR1 MNHEY and CDR2 SVGAGI come from the germline V gene. V dropped 6 bases and J dropped 6 bases, with 17 bases sitting between them. There are 15 residues in the CDR3. Here the CDR3 DNA reads TGTGCCAGCAGGCAGACAGAGATAGGGGCCGGGGAGCTGTTTTTT. Translating gives CASRQTEIGAGELFF.

The gene calls are TRBV16 and TRBJ1-1, with TRBD1 matching 7 bases. The CDR3 is 12 amino acids. V shed 5 bases and J 7 bases; nucleotides not matched to a gene: 4. Germline-derived CDR1 and CDR2 are KGHSY and FQNENV. The CDR3 is CASSKDRVEAFF. The DNA for the CDR3 is TGTGCCAGCAGCAAAGACAGGGTTGAAGCTTTCTTT.

The CDR3 spells CASSESSSGANVLTF. CDR3 nucleotides: TGTGCCAGCAGTGAATCTTCCTCTGGGGCCAACGTCCTGACTTTC. The V gene is TRBV2, the J gene TRBJ2-6; D remains ambiguous. Germline V gene sequence: CDR1 SNHLY, CDR2 FYNNEI. CDR3 length equals 15 residues. With 2 bases removed from V and 0 bases from J, the gap between germline ends came to 5 bases.

The CDR3 coding sequence is TGTGCCAGCAGCATAACAAGACAGGGGTACGAGCAGTACTTC. Protein sequence: CASSITRQGYEQYF. The chain uses TRBV7-2 and TRBJ2-7; 8 nucleotides align to TRBD1. Germline CDR1 SGHTA, CDR2 FQGNSA. This CDR3 spans 14 amino acids. V was pared by 5 bases and J by 4 bases, with 7 bases of the junction left unmatched.